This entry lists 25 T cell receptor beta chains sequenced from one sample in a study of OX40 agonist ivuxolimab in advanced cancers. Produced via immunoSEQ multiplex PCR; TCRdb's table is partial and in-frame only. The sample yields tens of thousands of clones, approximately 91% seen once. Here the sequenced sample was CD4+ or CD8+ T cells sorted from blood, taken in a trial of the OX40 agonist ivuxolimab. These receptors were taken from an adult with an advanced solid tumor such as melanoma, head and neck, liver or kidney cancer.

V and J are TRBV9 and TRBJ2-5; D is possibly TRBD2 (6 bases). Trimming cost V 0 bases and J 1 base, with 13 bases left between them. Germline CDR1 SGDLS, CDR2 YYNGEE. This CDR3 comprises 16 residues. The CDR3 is CASSVAGGDLQETQYF. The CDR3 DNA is TGTGCCAGCAGCGTAGCGGGCGGGGACCTCCAAGAGACCCAGTACTTC.

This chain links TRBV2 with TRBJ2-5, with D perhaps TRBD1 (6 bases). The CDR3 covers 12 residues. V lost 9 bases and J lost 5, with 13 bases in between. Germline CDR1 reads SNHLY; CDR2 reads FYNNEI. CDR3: CASSGVGETQYF. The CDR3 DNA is TGTGCCAGTTCAGGGGTAGGGGAGACCCAGTACTTC.

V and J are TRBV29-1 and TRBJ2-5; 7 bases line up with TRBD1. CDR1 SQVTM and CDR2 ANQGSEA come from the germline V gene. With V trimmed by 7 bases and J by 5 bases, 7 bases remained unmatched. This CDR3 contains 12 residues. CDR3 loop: CSGTGPGETQYF. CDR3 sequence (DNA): TGCAGCGGGACAGGCCCGGGGGAGACCCAGTACTTC.

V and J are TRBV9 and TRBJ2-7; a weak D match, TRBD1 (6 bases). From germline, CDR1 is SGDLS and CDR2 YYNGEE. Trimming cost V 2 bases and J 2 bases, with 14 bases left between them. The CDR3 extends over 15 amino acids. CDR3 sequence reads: CASSVGTSSTYEQYF. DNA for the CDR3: TGTGCCAGCAGCGTGGGGACAAGTTCCACCTACGAGCAGTACTTC.

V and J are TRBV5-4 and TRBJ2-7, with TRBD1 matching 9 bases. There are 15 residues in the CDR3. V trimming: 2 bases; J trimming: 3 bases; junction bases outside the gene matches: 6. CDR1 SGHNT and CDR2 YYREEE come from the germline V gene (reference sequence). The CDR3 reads CASSLSGTGFYEQYF. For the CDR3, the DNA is TGTGCCAGCAGCTTATCCGGGACAGGGTTCTACGAGCAGTACTTC.

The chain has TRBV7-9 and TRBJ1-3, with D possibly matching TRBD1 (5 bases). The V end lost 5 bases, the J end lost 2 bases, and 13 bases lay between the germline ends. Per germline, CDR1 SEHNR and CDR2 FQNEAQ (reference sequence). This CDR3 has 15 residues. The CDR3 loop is CASSVPGTAGNTIYF. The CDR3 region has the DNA TGTGCCAGCAGCGTCCCCGGGACTGCTGGAAACACCATATATTTT.

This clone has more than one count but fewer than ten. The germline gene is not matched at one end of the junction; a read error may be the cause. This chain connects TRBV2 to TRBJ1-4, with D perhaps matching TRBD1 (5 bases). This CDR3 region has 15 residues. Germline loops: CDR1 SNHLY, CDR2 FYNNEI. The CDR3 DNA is TGTGCCAGCAGCGAACCGACAGACCACATGGGAAAAGTGTTTTTT. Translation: CASSEPTDHMGKVFF.

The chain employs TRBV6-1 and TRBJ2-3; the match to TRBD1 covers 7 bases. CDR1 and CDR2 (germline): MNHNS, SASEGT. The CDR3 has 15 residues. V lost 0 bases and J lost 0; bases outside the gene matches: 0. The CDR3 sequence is CASSEADRSTDTQYF. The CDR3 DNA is TGTGCCAGCAGTGAAGCGGACAGGAGCACAGATACGCAGTATTTT.

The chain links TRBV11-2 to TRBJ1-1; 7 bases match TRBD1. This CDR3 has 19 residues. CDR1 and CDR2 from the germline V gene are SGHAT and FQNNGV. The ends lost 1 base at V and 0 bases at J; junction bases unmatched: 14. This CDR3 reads CASSLGPGTRRGLNTEAFF. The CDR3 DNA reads TGTGCCAGCAGCTTAGGCCCCGGGACAAGGAGGGGGCTGAACACTGAAGCTTTCTTT.

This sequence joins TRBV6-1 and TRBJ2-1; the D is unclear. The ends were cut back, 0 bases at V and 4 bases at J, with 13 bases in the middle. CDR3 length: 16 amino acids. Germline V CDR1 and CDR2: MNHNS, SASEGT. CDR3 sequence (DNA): TGTGCCAGCAGTGAAGCTGGGCGGTCCCCGTACAATGAGCAGTTCTTC. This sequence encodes CASSEAGRSPYNEQFF.

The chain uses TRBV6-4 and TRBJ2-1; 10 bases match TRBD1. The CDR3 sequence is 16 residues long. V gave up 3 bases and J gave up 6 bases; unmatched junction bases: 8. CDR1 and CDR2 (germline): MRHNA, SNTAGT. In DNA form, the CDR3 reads TGTGCCAGCAGTGAACCGGGACAGGGGAATCGCAATGAGCAGTTCTTC. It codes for CASSEPGQGNRNEQFF.

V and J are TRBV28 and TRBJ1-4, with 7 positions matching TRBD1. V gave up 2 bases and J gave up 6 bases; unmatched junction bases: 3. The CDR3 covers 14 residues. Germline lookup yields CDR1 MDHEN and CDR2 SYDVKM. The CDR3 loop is CASSLTRGDEKLFF. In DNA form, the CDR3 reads TGTGCCAGCAGTTTAACCAGGGGGGATGAAAAACTGTTTTTT.

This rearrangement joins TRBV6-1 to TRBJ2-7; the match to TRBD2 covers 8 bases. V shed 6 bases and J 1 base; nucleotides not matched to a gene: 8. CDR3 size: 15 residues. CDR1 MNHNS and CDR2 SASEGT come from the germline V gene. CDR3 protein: CASRNYGGASYEQYF. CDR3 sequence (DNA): TGTGCCAGCAGAAATTACGGGGGGGCTTCCTACGAGCAGTACTTC.

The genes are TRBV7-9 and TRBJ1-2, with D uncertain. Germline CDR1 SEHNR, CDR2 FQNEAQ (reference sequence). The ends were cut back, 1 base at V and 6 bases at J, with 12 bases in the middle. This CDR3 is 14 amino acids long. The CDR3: CASSLDGTADGYTF. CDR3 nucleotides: TGTGCCAGCAGCTTAGACGGTACAGCAGATGGCTACACCTTC.

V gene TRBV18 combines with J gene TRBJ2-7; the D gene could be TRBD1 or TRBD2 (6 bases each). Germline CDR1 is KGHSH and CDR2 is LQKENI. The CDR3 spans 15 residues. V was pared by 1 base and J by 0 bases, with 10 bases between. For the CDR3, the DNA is TGTGCCAGCTCACCACTAGGGGGACTCTCCTACGAGCAGTACTTC. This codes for CASSPLGGLSYEQYF. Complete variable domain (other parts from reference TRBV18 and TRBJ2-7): NAGVMQNPRHLVRRRGQEARLRCSPMKGHSHVYWYRQLPEEGLKFMVYLQKENIIDESGMPKERFSAEFPKEGPSILRIQQVVRGDSAAYFCASSPLGGLSYEQYFGPGTRLTVT.

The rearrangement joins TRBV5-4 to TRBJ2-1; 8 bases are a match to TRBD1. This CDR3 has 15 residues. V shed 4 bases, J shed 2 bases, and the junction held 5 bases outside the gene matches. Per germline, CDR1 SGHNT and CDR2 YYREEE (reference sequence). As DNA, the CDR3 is TGTGCCAGCAGCCCACGACAGGGGACCTACAATGAGCAGTTCTTC. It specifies CASSPRQGTYNEQFF.

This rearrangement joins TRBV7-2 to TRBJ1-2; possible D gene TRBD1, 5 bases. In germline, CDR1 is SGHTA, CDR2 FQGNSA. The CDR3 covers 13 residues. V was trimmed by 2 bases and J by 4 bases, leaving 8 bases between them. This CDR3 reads CASSLTTAYGYTF. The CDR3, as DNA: TGTGCCAGCAGCTTAACGACAGCCTATGGCTACACCTTC.

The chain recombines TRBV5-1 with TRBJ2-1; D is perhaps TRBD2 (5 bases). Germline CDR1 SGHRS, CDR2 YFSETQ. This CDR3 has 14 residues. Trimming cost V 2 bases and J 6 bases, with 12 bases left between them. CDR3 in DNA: TGCGCCAGCAGCTTAAACGCGCTAGCCAATGAGCAGTTCTTC. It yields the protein CASSLNALANEQFF. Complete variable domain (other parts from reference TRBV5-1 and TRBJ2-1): KAGVTQTPRYLIKTRGQQVTLSCSPISGHRSVSWYQQTPGQGLQFLFEYFSETQRNKGNFPGRFSGRQFSNSRSEMNVSTLELGDSALYLCASSLNALANEQFFGPGTRLTVL.

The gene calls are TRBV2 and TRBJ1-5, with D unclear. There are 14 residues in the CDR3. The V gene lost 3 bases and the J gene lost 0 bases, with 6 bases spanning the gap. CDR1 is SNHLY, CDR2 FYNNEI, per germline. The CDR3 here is CASSETSSNQPQHF. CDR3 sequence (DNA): TGTGCCAGCAGTGAGACATCTAGCAATCAGCCCCAGCATTTT.

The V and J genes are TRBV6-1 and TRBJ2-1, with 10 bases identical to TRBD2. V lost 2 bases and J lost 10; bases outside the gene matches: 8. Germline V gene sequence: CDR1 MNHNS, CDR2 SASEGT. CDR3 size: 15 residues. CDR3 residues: CASSEIGSGGREQFF. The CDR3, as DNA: TGTGCCAGCAGTGAAATAGGTAGCGGGGGGAGGGAGCAGTTCTTC.

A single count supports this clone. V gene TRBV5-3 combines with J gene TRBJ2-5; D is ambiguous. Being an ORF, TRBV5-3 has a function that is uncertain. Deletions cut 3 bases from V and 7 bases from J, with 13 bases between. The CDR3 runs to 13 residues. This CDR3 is CARSSYSFGTQYF. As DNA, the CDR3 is TGTGCCAGAAGCTCCTACAGTTTCGGGACCCAGTACTTC.

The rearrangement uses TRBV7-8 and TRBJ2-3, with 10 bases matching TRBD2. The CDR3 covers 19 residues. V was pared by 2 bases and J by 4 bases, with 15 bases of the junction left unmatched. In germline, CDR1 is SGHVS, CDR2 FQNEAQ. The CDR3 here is CASSLNRLAGATPPDTQYF. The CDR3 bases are TGTGCCAGCAGCTTAAATCGGCTAGCGGGGGCAACGCCCCCAGATACGCAGTATTTT.

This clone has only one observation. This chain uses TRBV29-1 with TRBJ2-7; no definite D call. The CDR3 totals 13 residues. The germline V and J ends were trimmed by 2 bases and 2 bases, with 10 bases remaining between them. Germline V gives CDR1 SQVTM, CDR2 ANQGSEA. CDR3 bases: TGCAGCGTTGAACGCAGAGGAACCTACGAGCAGTACTTC. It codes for CSVERRGTYEQYF.

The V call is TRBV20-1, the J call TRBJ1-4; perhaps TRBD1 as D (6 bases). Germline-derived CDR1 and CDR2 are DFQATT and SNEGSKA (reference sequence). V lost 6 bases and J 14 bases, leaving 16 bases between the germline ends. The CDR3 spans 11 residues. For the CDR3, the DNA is TGCAGTGCCCTAGGGGGGGAAACGCTGTTTTTT. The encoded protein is CSALGGETLFF.

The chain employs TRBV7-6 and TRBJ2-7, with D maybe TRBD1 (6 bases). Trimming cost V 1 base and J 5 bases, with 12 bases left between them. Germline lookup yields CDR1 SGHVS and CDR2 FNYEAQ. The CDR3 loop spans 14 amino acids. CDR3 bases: TGTGCCAGCAGCTTAGGCCCAGGGGAGAACGAGCAGTACTTC. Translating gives CASSLGPGENEQYF.